A single sample is the source of the 14 T cell receptor beta chains below, sequenced in a study of CXCR3-negative and CXCR3-positive naive CD8 T cells. cDNA libraries for TRB were generated by 5' RACE incorporating UMI labels. TCRdb reprocessed the 5' RACE reads and stores each CDR3 protein as one record, lacking DNA. Its listing shows about 92,000 distinct CDR3 sequences. Sequencing input: naive CXCR3- CD8+ T cells from blood. Noted subset: CD45RO-CCR7+CD27+CD95- naive CD8+ T cells lacking CXCR3 (TNR3-). All receptors come from a human donor in good health. Some clones in this sample may be carry-over from other donors' samples.

The CDR3 sequence is CASSATGYNEQFF. The V call is TRBV9, the J call TRBJ2-1. CDR1 is SGDLS, CDR2 YYNGEE, per germline. The CDR3 consists of 13 residues.

The gene calls are TRBV25-1 and TRBJ2-2. The germline CDR1 and CDR2 sequences are MGHDK and SYGVNS. The CDR3 is 12 residues long. The CDR3 is CATSFYTGELFF.

The V gene is TRBV6-5, the J gene TRBJ1-1; lacking DNA, the TRBD1 call made by TCRdb goes unchecked. Germline CDR1 MNHEY, CDR2 SVGAGI. The CDR3 has 17 residues. The CDR3 loop reads CASSYGTGLVRNTEAFF.

The chain links TRBV11-2 to TRBJ2-1; TCRdb's D call, TRBD2, is unchecked because there is no DNA. CDR3 length: 17 amino acids. Germline values: CDR1 SGHAT, CDR2 FQNNGV. The CDR3 protein is CASSTSLAGGPYNEQFF.

The chain employs TRBV6-2 or TRBV6-3 and TRBJ2-4; TCRdb picks TRBD2, but there is no DNA to check that call. The germline V gene encodes CDR1 MNHEY and CDR2 SVGEGT. This CDR3 region has 15 residues. This chain's CDR3 is CASRPTSASKNIQYF.

The chain is built from TRBV7-9 and TRBJ2-4; TCRdb gives TRBD2 as the D gene, but with no DNA this cannot be confirmed. The CDR3 loop spans 19 amino acids. The germline CDR1 and CDR2 sequences are SEHNR and FQNEAQ (reference sequence). The CDR3 protein is CASSLTSKTSGRAGNIQYF.

The V and J genes are TRBV12-3 or TRBV12-4 and TRBJ2-1; as DNA is missing, the TRBD1 call by TCRdb cannot be tested. CDR3 size: 12 residues. The CDR3 sequence is CASGDPEGEQFF.

The chain is built from TRBV28 and TRBJ2-1; TCRdb proposes TRBD2, but this gene call is untestable without DNA. Germline lookup yields CDR1 MDHEN and CDR2 SYDVKM. This CDR3 comprises 15 residues. The CDR3 protein is CASTPGLADYNEQFF.

This sequence joins TRBV7-9 and TRBJ1-5. CDR1 is SEHNR, CDR2 FQNEAQ, per germline (reference sequence). The CDR3 consists of 15 residues. CDR3: CASSLADGGNQPQHF.

The V and J genes are TRBV28 and TRBJ2-7; without DNA, the TCRdb call of TRBD2 cannot be checked. This CDR3 comprises 15 residues. Germline V gene data show CDR1 as MDHEN and CDR2 as SYDVKM. This CDR3 is CASSLSGRASDEQYF.

The V gene is TRBV12-3 or TRBV12-4, the J gene TRBJ2-7; TCRdb gives TRBD1 as the D gene, but with no DNA this cannot be confirmed. The CDR3 runs to 14 residues. The CDR3 protein is CASSSLGQGDEQYF.

The chain employs TRBV29-1 and TRBJ2-5. The CDR3 extends over 12 amino acids. Germline V CDR1 and CDR2: SQVTM, ANQGSEA. The CDR3 reads CSVEAYQETQYF.

The chain recombines TRBV29-1 with TRBJ2-3; TCRdb picks TRBD1, but there is no DNA to check that call. This CDR3 contains 15 residues. The V gene's germline CDR1 is SQVTM and CDR2 ANQGSEA. CDR3 loop: CSAFPGKIPTDTQYF.

CDR3: CASSPKALVNEQFF. The chain joins TRBV7-7 to TRBJ2-1; TCRdb's D gene call, TRBD2, goes unchecked for lack of DNA. The CDR3 covers 14 residues. CDR1 SSHAT and CDR2 FNYEAQ come from the germline V gene (reference sequence).